This T cell receptor beta chain was retrieved from a study of CD8+ T cells in alopecia areata. Looking at the study overall: Tofacitinib was taken orally by treated patients, and the dose was 5 to 10 mg twice daily. Using the percentage of affected scalp area, treated patients' severity was scored. Study-wide results and caveats: Amid tofacitinib therapy, many expanded lesional clones stayed present in scalp and blood. Tofacitinib yielded significantly lower scalp clonality and fewer expanded CD8+ clones among the top 100.

Turning to this clone: Its antigen is currently unknown.

Unmatched junction bases numbered 4, after V lost 4 bases and J lost 2 bases. The V gene's germline CDR1 is SGHDT and CDR2 YYEEEE. The CDR3 length is 15 residues. The treatment denotes: oral pan-JAK inhibitor, 5-10 mg twice daily. cDNA prepared by RNA extraction and subsequent reverse transcription served as the template for sequencing. TCRdb's copy holds only in-frame clones and misses some; the assay was immunoSEQ multiplex PCR. The profile shows 210,000 or so clones, 66% of them singletons. The sequenced sample was CD4+ T cells sorted from blood, obtained at roughly week 45, from a patient treated with tofacitinib. This TCR was recovered from a human donor with alopecia areata. The V call is TRBV5-6, the J call TRBJ2-5; 11 bases are shared with TRBD2. The CDR3 DNA is TGTGCCAGCAGCGAGGGACTAGCGGTGCAAGAGACCCAGTACTTC. Protein: CASSEGLAVQETQYF.